This entry lists 32 T cell receptor beta chains sequenced from one sample in a study of blood T cell repertoires in COVID-19 (dated by TCRdb to 2018 to 2020). Libraries were made using the immunoSEQ multiplex PCR assay. In its TCRdb copy, this immuneACCESS table keeps in-frame sequences only and misses some clones. Where compared with another copy, unresolved V genes explain less than half of these, and the others have no known cause. In all, the sample holds about 190,000 clones, and roughly 89% of those were seen once. Around 0.63% of the sample lies in the top ten. Sequencing used peripheral blood. All receptors derive from a middle-aged man with acute or convalescent COVID-19.

The chain employs TRBV24-1 and TRBJ2-1; a weak D match, TRBD1 (6 bases). The CDR3 loop spans 13 amino acids. V lost 1 base and J 8 bases, leaving 8 bases between the germline ends. Germline lookup yields CDR1 KGHDR and CDR2 SFDVKD. CDR3 region: CATSDLAGDEQFF. The CDR3 region has the DNA TGTGCCACCAGTGATTTAGCAGGGGATGAGCAGTTCTTC.

The chain employs TRBV25-1 and TRBJ1-5; D is perhaps TRBD1 (5 bases). Germline V gene data show CDR1 as MGHDK and CDR2 as SYGVNS. V shed 4 bases and J shed 2 bases, with 9 bases lying between them. The CDR3 loop spans 14 amino acids. CDR3 protein: CASSGVGGNQPQHF. The CDR3, as DNA: TGTGCCAGCAGTGGTGTAGGGGGCAATCAGCCCCAGCATTTT.

The J gene is TRBJ2-7, the V gene TRBV29-1; no definite D call. The germline V gene encodes CDR1 SQVTM and CDR2 ANQGSEA. Trimming pared 6 bases from V and 6 bases from J, leaving 18 bases between. The CDR3 loop spans 13 amino acids. DNA for the CDR3: TGCAGCGTCCGATCAGCCCTGACTGGCGAGCAGTACTTC. Protein product: CSVRSALTGEQYF.

The chain combines TRBV7-8 with TRBJ2-1; 10 nucleotides align to TRBD1. The ends lost 2 bases at V and 5 bases at J; junction bases unmatched: 3. CDR1 SGHVS and CDR2 FQNEAQ come from the germline V gene. The CDR3 sequence is 15 residues long. CDR3 loop: CASSLIGQGDNEQFF. The CDR3 DNA follows: TGTGCCAGCAGCTTAATCGGACAGGGGGACAATGAGCAGTTCTTC.

The chain joins TRBV28 to TRBJ1-1; 7 nucleotides agree with TRBD1. With V trimmed by 1 base and J by 2 bases, 10 bases remained unmatched. In germline, CDR1 is MDHEN, CDR2 SYDVKM. The CDR3 covers 17 residues. CDR3 in DNA: TGTGCCAGCAGTTTATCAGGGGGTATTAGTGCCAACACTGAAGCTTTCTTT. Protein product: CASSLSGGISANTEAFF. The whole variable domain, filled in from reference TRBV28 and TRBJ1-1, reads DVKVTQSSRYLVKRTGEKVFLECVQDMDHENMFWYRQDPGLGLRLIYFSYDVKMKEKGDIPEGYSVSREKKERFSLILESASTNQTSMYLCASSLSGGISANTEAFFGQGTRLTVV.

This clone was counted a single time. The gene calls are TRBV9 and TRBJ1-4, with 8 bases that match TRBD1. The V gene end was trimmed by 4 bases and the J gene end by 8 bases; junction bases not matched to a gene: 10. Germline loops: CDR1 SGDLS, CDR2 YYNGEE. The CDR3 is 15 amino acids. In DNA, the CDR3 is TGTGCCAGCAGCCCAGGGGGCGGTGATGGCGAAAAACTGTTTTTT. Translation gives CASSPGGGDGEKLFF.

The chain couples TRBV13 to TRBJ2-2, with a weak D call TRBD1 (6 bases). This CDR3 comprises 16 residues. Germline loops: CDR1 PRHDT, CDR2 FYEKMQ (reference sequence). Trimming cost V 3 bases and J 5 bases, with 16 bases left between them. CDR3 protein: CASSFSDRARTGELFF. The CDR3 DNA sequence: TGTGCCAGCAGCTTTTCGGACAGAGCCAGGACCGGGGAGCTGTTTTTT.

This sequence joins TRBV2 and TRBJ1-6, with a tentative D call TRBD1 (5 bases). V shed 6 bases and J shed 10 bases, with 13 bases lying between them. Per the germline V gene, CDR1 is SNHLY and CDR2 is FYNNEI. The CDR3 length is 13 residues. The CDR3 DNA follows: TGTGCCAGCAGGGGCGGAAAGGGGTCACCCCTCCACTTT. Translation: CASRGGKGSPLHF.

The sample holds one count of this clone. This chain connects TRBV28 to TRBJ2-1; weak D call: TRBD2 (7 bases). This CDR3 has 15 amino acids. V gave up 3 bases and J gave up 4 bases, with 13 bases separating them. The V gene's germline CDR1 is MDHEN and CDR2 SYDVKM. The CDR3: CASSFWGGGYNEQFF. The CDR3 bases are TGTGCCAGCAGTTTTTGGGGGGGCGGTTACAATGAGCAGTTCTTC.

V and J are TRBV7-9 and TRBJ2-5; 9 nucleotides match TRBD2. The CDR3 extends over 16 amino acids. In germline, CDR1 is SEHNR, CDR2 FQNEAQ (reference sequence). V lost 5 bases and J lost 2; bases outside the gene matches: 9. The CDR3 coding sequence is TGTGCCAGCAGCCTACATAGCGGGGGCATGCAAGAGACCCAGTACTTC. This gives the protein CASSLHSGGMQETQYF.

The chain recombines TRBV7-2 with TRBJ2-1; D may be TRBD1 (5 bases). CDR1 is SGHTA, CDR2 FQGNSA, per germline. V was clipped by 10 bases and J by 9 bases, with 16 bases between them. The CDR3 runs to 12 residues. CDR3 DNA sequence: TGTGCCACCCCTGGGGCAGGGCCTGAGCAGTTCTTC. It translates to CATPGAGPEQFF.

The V gene is TRBV11-2, the J gene TRBJ1-1; D is perhaps TRBD1 (6 bases). CDR3 length: 13 residues. Deletions cut 5 bases from V and 4 bases from J, with 11 bases between. Germline V gene sequence: CDR1 SGHAT, CDR2 FQNNGV. CDR3 DNA sequence: TGTGCCAGCAGCCGCCGGGGGGCCACTGAAGCTTTCTTT. It codes for CASSRRGATEAFF.

The chain combines TRBV29-1 with TRBJ2-7, with 7 bases that match TRBD1. CDR1 and CDR2 (germline): SQVTM, ANQGSEA. With 7 bases clipped from V and 7 bases from J, the junction kept 7 bases outside the gene matches. This CDR3 has 11 residues. Here the CDR3 DNA reads TGCAGCGGGCGACAGGGAAGTGAGCAGTACTTC. Encoded protein: CSGRQGSEQYF.

This sequence joins TRBV6-6 and TRBJ2-1; D unclear. The CDR3 spans 11 residues. Looked up from germline, CDR1 is MNHNY and CDR2 is SVGAGI (reference sequence). V lost 0 bases and J lost 10, with 4 bases in between. The CDR3 DNA reads TGTGCCAGCAGTTACTCGCTAGAGCAGTTCTTC. This translates into CASSYSLEQFF.

The chain employs TRBV6-2 or TRBV6-3 and TRBJ2-5; no firm D call. CDR3 length: 11 amino acids. The V gene lost 4 bases and the J gene lost 5 bases, with 5 bases spanning the gap. Germline V gene data show CDR1 as MNHEY and CDR2 as SVGEGT. CDR3 nucleotides: TGTGCCAGCAGTTCGGTGGAGACCCAGTACTTC. Its protein product is CASSSVETQYF.

This sequence joins TRBV6-5 and TRBJ2-7, with D perhaps matching TRBD1 (5 bases). Deletions cut 6 bases from V and 6 bases from J, with 9 bases between. CDR1 and CDR2 (germline): MNHEY, SVGAGI. This CDR3 contains 11 residues. CDR3 coding DNA: TGTGCCAGCAGAAGACAGACCGAGCAGTACTTC. Protein sequence: CASRRQTEQYF.

The chain is built from TRBV3-1 (or the pseudogene TRBV3-2) and TRBJ2-1, with 14 bases identical to TRBD2. Germline CDR1 LGHDT, CDR2 YNNKEL (reference sequence). Trimming removed 5 bases from V and 1 base from J; junction bases left unmatched: 4. CDR3 length: 17 residues. The CDR3 spells CASSGLAGGMSYNEQFF. The DNA for the CDR3 is TGTGCCAGCAGCGGACTAGCGGGAGGTATGTCCTACAATGAGCAGTTCTTC.

This clone has a handful of counts. This chain uses TRBV11-2 with TRBJ1-2, with 7 bases aligning to TRBD1. CDR3 length: 14 residues. Germline trimming cut 5 bases from V and 7 bases from J; bases unmatched to any gene: 10. The germline gives CDR1 SGHAT, CDR2 FQNNGV. The CDR3 DNA reads TGTGCCAGCAGCCTCCAGCGGGCAGGGGGTGGCTACACCTTC. This codes for CASSLQRAGGGYTF.

The chain links TRBV5-1 to TRBJ1-2; D gene ambiguous. Between the trimmed V and J ends, which lost 4 bases and 6 bases, there was a span of 13 bases. Germline CDR1 reads SGHRS; CDR2 reads YFSETQ. The CDR3 length is 13 residues. CDR3: CASSPTQRDGYTF. In DNA, the CDR3 is TGCGCCAGCAGCCCGACGCAGAGGGATGGCTACACCTTC. Variable domain in full (rest from reference TRBV5-1 and TRBJ1-2): KAGVTQTPRYLIKTRGQQVTLSCSPISGHRSVSWYQQTPGQGLQFLFEYFSETQRNKGNFPGRFSGRQFSNSRSEMNVSTLELGDSALYLCASSPTQRDGYTFGSGTRLTVV.

This clone turned up a few times. The chain carries TRBV27 and TRBJ2-7; 7 nucleotides align to TRBD1. The CDR3 has 15 amino acids. Germline CDR1 and CDR2: MNHEY and SMNVEV (reference sequence). With V trimmed by 5 bases and J by 6 bases, 13 bases remained unmatched. Here the CDR3 DNA reads TGTGCCAGCAGTCTACTACCCGGGACAGCGAGCGAGCAGTACTTC. Protein product: CASSLLPGTASEQYF.

The chain uses TRBV11-1 and TRBJ2-7, with 9 bases identical to TRBD2. J was trimmed by 3 bases and V by 3 bases; bases with no gene match: 9. Germline V CDR1 and CDR2: SGHAT, FQDESV (reference sequence). CDR3 length equals 16 residues. The CDR3 spells CASSLSGAGGYYEQYF. CDR3 coding DNA: TGTGCCAGCAGCTTGTCGGGAGCGGGAGGATACTACGAGCAGTACTTC.

The V gene is TRBV7-6, the J gene TRBJ1-2; the D gene is possibly TRBD1 (5 bases). Trimming took 5 bases from V and 4 from J, leaving 14 bases between them. The CDR3 sequence is 14 residues long. Germline values: CDR1 SGHVS, CDR2 FNYEAQ. In DNA form, the CDR3 reads TGTGCCAGCAGCCCCTATCAGGGAGGCTATGGCTACACCTTC. This translates into CASSPYQGGYGYTF.

The rearrangement uses TRBV19 and TRBJ2-1; the D gene is possibly TRBD2 (6 bases). The CDR3 contains 15 residues. Deletions cut 0 bases from V and 8 bases from J, with 14 bases between. The germline V gene encodes CDR1 LNHDA and CDR2 SQIVND (reference sequence). Written as DNA, the CDR3 is TGTGCCAGTAGTATAGACGGGGGTCCCCAACATGAGCAGTTCTTC. Translation gives CASSIDGGPQHEQFF.

The chain combines TRBV5-6 with TRBJ1-4; tentative D call: TRBD1 (6 bases). V was trimmed by 2 bases and J by 6 bases, leaving 11 bases between them. CDR1 is SGHDT and CDR2 is YYEEEE in the germline V gene. CDR3 length: 14 residues. The CDR3 DNA reads TGTGCCAGCAGCTTCACAGGGACCGATGAAAAACTGTTTTTT. It encodes CASSFTGTDEKLFF.

The chain couples TRBV4-2 to TRBJ2-7; 10 positions agree with TRBD2. J was trimmed by 4 bases and V by 1 base; bases with no gene match: 10. The CDR3 is 17 residues long. Germline V gives CDR1 LGHNA, CDR2 YNFKEQ. Written as DNA, the CDR3 is TGTGCCAGCAGCCAAGGAGCGGGAGGGCCGCCTGATTACGAGCAGTACTTC. As protein: CASSQGAGGPPDYEQYF.

The chain employs TRBV10-3 and TRBJ1-1; 10 bases are shared with TRBD1. This CDR3 has 16 amino acids. With 8 bases clipped from V and 7 bases from J, the junction kept 16 bases outside the gene matches. Germline V gives CDR1 ENHRY, CDR2 SYGVKD. The CDR3 here is CAIAAGPGTGVVEAFF. In nucleotides, the CDR3 is TGTGCCATCGCCGCCGGTCCGGGGACAGGGGTTGTTGAAGCTTTCTTT.

The V gene is TRBV5-4, the J gene TRBJ1-3, with unresolved D. The V end was cut by 3 bases, the J end by 0 bases, with 10 bases between. The CDR3 has 15 amino acids. The germline V gene encodes CDR1 SGHNT and CDR2 YYREEE (reference sequence). The DNA for the CDR3 is TGTGCCAGCAGCTCCAACGCGTACTCTGGAAACACCATATATTTT. It translates to CASSSNAYSGNTIYF.

The V call is TRBV11-2, the J call TRBJ2-5; TRBD2 might be the D (6 bases). Germline CDR1 and CDR2: SGHAT and FQNNGV. V dropped 3 bases and J dropped 0 bases, with 8 bases sitting between them. The CDR3 spans 14 residues. CDR3 protein: CASSFGGNQETQYF. CDR3 sequence (DNA): TGTGCCAGCAGCTTCGGCGGGAACCAAGAGACCCAGTACTTC.

The rearrangement joins TRBV6-5 to TRBJ2-3; 11 nucleotides agree with TRBD2. This CDR3 has 15 amino acids. V lost 6 bases, J lost 8 bases, and 10 bases stayed unmatched. Germline V gives CDR1 MNHEY, CDR2 SVGAGI. CDR3 nucleotides: TGTGCCAGCAGCCAGCGTAGCGGGAGGGCTCTTACGCAGTATTTT. It specifies CASSQRSGRALTQYF.

The chain couples TRBV3-1 (or the pseudogene TRBV3-2) to TRBJ1-2, with D unresolved. The germline V gene encodes CDR1 LGHDT and CDR2 YNNKEL (reference sequence). Deletions cut 3 bases from V and 3 bases from J, with 14 bases between. The CDR3 covers 15 residues. CDR3 coding DNA: TGTGCCAGCAGCCAGATAGCAGGAGGTGACTATGGCTACACCTTC. It is translated as CASSQIAGGDYGYTF.

The V gene is TRBV5-1, the J gene TRBJ2-6, with D tentatively TRBD1 (8 bases). The CDR3 is made up of 18 amino acids. Germline-derived CDR1 and CDR2 are SGHRS and YFSETQ. V lost 4 bases and J 0 bases, leaving 17 bases between the germline ends. The CDR3 is CASSPTGGAISGANVLTF. The CDR3 DNA reads as TGCGCCAGCAGCCCTACAGGGGGGGCGATCTCTGGGGCCAACGTCCTGACTTTC. Filled out from reference TRBV5-1 and TRBJ2-6, the complete variable domain reads KAGVTQTPRYLIKTRGQQVTLSCSPISGHRSVSWYQQTPGQGLQFLFEYFSETQRNKGNFPGRFSGRQFSNSRSEMNVSTLELGDSALYLCASSPTGGAISGANVLTFGAGSRLTVL.

This clone showed up just once. V gene TRBV2 combines with J gene TRBJ2-2; no definite D call. Germline V gives CDR1 SNHLY, CDR2 FYNNEI. The CDR3 contains 15 residues. V was pared by 3 bases and J by 0 bases, with 8 bases between. CDR3 coding DNA: TGTGCCAGCAGTGACTTTCACTCGAACACCGGGGAGCTGTTTTTT. Protein product: CASSDFHSNTGELFF. Filled out from reference TRBV2 and TRBJ2-2, the complete variable domain reads EPEVTQTPSHQVTQMGQEVILRCVPISNHLYFYWYRQILGQKVEFLVSFYNNEISEKSEIFDDQFSVERPDGSNFTLKIRSTKLEDSAMYFCASSDFHSNTGELFFGEGSRLTVL.